This T cell receptor (beta chain) was identified during a study of CD8 T cells in ankylosing spondylitis. Per germline, CDR1 KGHDR and CDR2 SFDVKD. V was pared by 0 bases and J by 8 bases, with 12 bases between. CDR3 length: 14 amino acids. TCRdb passed the 5' RACE reads through MiXCR, listing each CDR3 protein once. The sample contains around 140,000 distinct CDR3 sequences, approximately 10% of which appear only once. This clonotype has ten or more counts. Sequencing was carried out using blood, either unsorted or a sorted T cell fraction (not recorded which). The TCR was taken from a female donor with ankylosing spondylitis or in good health (not recorded which). The rearrangement joins TRBV24-1 to TRBJ1-2, with D possibly matching TRBD1 (5 bases). Written as DNA, the CDR3 is TGTGCCACCAGTGATTTGCAACAGGACGGGGGCTACACCTTC. As protein: CATSDLQQDGGYTF.